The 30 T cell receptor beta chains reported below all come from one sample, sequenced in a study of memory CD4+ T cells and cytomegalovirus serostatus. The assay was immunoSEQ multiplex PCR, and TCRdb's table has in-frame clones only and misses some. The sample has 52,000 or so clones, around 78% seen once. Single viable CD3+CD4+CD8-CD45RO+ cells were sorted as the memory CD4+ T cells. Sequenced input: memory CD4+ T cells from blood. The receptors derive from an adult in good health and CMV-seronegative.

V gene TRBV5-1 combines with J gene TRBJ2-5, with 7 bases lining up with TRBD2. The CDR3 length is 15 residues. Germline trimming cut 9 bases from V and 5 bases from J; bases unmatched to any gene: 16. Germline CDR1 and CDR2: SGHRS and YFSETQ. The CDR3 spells CATRTGGAGVETQYF. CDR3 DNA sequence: TGCGCCACCCGTACCGGCGGCGCGGGGGTGGAGACCCAGTACTTC.

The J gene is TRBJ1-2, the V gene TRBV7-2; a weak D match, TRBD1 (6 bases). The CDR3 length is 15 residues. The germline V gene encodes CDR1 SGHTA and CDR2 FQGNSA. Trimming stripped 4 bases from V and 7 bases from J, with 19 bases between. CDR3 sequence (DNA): TGTGCCAGCAGCTCGAGTCAGGGGCGCTGGGGTGGCTACACCTTC. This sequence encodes CASSSSQGRWGGYTF.

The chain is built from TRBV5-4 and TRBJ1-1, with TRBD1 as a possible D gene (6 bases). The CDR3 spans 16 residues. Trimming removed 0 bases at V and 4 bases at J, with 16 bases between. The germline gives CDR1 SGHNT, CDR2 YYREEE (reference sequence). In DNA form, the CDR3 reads TGTGCCAGCAGCTTGGGCCGGGGGCAGGGAGGCACTGAAGCTTTCTTT. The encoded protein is CASSLGRGQGGTEAFF.

CDR3 in amino acids: CASSPPGSSGGVHEQYF. As DNA, the CDR3 is TGTGCCAGCAGCCCCCCCGGAAGTAGCGGGGGGGTCCACGAGCAGTACTTC. The chain carries TRBV5-4 and TRBJ2-7; 11 nucleotides line up with TRBD2. The junction had 14 bases not matched to a gene; V was cut back by 4 bases and J by 5 bases. Germline V gene data show CDR1 as SGHNT and CDR2 as YYREEE (reference sequence). This CDR3 comprises 17 residues.

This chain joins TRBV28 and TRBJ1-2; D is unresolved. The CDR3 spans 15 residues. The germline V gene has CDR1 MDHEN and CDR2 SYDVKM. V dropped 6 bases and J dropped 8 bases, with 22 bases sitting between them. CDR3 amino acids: CASRPTGVGSGGYTF. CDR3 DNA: TGTGCCAGCAGACCTACGGGAGTCGGGTCGGGAGGCTACACCTTC.

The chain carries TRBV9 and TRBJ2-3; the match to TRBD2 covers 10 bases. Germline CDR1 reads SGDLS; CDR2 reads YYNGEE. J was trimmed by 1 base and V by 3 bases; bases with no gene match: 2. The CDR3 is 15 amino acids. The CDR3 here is CASSGGLAGTDTQYF. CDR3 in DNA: TGTGCCAGCAGCGGTGGACTAGCGGGCACAGATACGCAGTATTTT.

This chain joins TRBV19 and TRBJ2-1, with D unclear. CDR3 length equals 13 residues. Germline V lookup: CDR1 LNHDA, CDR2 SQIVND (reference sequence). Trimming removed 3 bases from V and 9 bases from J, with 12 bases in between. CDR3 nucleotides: TGTGCCAGTAGTATCTCGGTACCTGGTGAGCAGTTCTTC. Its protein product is CASSISVPGEQFF.

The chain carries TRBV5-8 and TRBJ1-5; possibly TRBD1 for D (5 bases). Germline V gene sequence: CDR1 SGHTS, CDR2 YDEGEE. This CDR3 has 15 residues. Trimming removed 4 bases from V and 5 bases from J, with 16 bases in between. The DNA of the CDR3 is TGTGCCAGCAGCCTGGGGGTAGGGCCACATCAGCCCCAGCATTTT. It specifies CASSLGVGPHQPQHF.

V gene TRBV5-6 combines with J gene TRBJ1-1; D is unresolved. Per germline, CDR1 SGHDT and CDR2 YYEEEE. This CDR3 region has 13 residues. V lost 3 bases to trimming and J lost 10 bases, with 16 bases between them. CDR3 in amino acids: CASSSGLGIRAFF. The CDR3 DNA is TGTGCCAGCAGCTCTGGGCTCGGAATTAGAGCTTTCTTT.

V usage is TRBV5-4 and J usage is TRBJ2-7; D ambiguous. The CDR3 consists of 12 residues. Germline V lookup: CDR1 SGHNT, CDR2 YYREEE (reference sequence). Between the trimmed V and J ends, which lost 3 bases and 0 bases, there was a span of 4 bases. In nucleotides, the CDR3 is TGTGCCAGCAGCTCGAGCTCCTACGAGCAGTACTTC. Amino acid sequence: CASSSSSYEQYF.

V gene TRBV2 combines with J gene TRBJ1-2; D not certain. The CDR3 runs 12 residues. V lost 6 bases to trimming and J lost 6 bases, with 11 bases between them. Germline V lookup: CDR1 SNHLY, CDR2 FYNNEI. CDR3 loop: CASRTGGNGYTF. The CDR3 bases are TGTGCCAGCAGGACGGGCGGAAATGGCTACACCTTC.

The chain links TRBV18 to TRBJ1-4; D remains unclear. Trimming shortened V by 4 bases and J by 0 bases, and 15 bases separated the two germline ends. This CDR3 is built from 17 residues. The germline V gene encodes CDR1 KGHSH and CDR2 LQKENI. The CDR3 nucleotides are TGTGCCAGCTCACTCGAAATGTTACGGGCAACTAATGAAAAACTGTTTTTT. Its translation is CASSLEMLRATNEKLFF.

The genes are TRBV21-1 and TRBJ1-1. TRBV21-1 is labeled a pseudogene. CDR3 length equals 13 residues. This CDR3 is CAKRGGVHTEAFF. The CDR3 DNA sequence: TGTGCCAAAAGGGGGGGCGTACACACTGAAGCTTTCTTT.

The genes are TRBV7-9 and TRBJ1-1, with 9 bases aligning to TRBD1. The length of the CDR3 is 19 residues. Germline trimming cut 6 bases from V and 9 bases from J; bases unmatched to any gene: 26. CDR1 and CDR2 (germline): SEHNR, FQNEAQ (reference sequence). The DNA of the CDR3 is TGTGCCAGCAGTAATTCCGGGACAGGGTATGACCCCGGCCGTACTAAAGCTTTCTTT. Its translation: CASSNSGTGYDPGRTKAFF.

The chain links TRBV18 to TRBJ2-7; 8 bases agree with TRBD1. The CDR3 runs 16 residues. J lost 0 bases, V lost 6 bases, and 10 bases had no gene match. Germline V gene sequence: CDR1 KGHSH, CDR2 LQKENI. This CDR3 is CASSRIGQGGSYEQYF. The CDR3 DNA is TGTGCCAGCTCTCGGATAGGACAGGGAGGCTCCTACGAGCAGTACTTC.

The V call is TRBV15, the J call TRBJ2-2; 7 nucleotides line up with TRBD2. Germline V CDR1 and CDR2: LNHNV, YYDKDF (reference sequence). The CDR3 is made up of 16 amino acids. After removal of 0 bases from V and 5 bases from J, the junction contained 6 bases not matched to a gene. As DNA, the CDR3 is TGTGCCACCAGCAGAGATCCCGGGGGGAAGACCGGGGAGCTGTTTTTT. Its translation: CATSRDPGGKTGELFF. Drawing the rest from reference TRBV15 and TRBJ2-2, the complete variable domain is DAMVIQNPRYQVTQFGKPVTLSCSQTLNHNVMYWYQQKSSQAPKLLFHYYDKDFNNEADTPDNFQSRRPNTSFCFLDIRSPGLGDTAMYLCATSRDPGGKTGELFFGEGSRLTVL.

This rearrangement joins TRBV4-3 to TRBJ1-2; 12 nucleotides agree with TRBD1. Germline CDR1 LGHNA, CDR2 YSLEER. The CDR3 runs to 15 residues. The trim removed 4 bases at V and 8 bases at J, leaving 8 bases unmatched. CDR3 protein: CASSRRDRGREGYTF. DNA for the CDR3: TGCGCCAGCAGCCGCCGGGACAGGGGGCGAGAGGGCTACACCTTC.

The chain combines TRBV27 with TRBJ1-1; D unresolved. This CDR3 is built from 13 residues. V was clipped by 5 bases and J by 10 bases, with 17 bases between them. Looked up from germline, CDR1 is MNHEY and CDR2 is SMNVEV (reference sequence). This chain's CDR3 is CASSPWTPGGAFF. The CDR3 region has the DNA TGTGCCAGCAGTCCCTGGACCCCAGGTGGAGCTTTCTTT.

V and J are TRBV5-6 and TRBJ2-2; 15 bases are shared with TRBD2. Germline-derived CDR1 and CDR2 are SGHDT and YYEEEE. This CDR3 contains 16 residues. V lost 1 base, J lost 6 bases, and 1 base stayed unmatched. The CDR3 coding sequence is TGTGCCAGCAGCTTGAGGACTAGCGGGGGGGCCGGGGAGCTGTTTTTT. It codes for CASSLRTSGGAGELFF.

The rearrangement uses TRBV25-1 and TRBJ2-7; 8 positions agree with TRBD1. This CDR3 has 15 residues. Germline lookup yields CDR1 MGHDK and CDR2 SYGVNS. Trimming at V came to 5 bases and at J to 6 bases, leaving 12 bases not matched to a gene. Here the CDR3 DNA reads TGTGCCAGCAGTTTTCGGACAGGGCGTGTGATCGAGCAGTACTTC. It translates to CASSFRTGRVIEQYF.

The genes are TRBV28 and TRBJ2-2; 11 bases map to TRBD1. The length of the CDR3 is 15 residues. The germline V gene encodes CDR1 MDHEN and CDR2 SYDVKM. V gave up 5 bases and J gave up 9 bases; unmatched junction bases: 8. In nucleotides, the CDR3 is TGTGCCAGCAGTGGACAGGGGGCGCATATCAGGGAGCTGTTTTTT. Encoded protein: CASSGQGAHIRELFF.

Here the CDR3 DNA reads TGCGCCAGCAGCTTGGAATCATCCGGGAACACTGAAGCTTTCTTT. Amino acids: CASSLESSGNTEAFF. The chain is built from TRBV5-1 and TRBJ1-1; D is undetermined. V was trimmed by 0 bases and J by 1 base, leaving 10 bases between them. Germline CDR1 is SGHRS and CDR2 is YFSETQ. CDR3 length: 15 amino acids.

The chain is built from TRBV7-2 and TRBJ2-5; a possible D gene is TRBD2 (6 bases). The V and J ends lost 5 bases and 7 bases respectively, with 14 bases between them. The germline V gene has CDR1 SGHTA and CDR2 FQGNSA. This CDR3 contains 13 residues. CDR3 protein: CASSATGVGTQYF. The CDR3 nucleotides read TGTGCCAGCAGCGCTACGGGGGTCGGGACCCAGTACTTC.

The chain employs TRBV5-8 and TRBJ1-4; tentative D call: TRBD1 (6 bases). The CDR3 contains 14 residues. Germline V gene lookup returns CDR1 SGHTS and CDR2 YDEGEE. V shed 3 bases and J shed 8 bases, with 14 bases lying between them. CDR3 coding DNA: TGTGCCAGCAGCTCGGGGGGCAGCGGGGAAAAACTGTTTTTT. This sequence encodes CASSSGGSGEKLFF.

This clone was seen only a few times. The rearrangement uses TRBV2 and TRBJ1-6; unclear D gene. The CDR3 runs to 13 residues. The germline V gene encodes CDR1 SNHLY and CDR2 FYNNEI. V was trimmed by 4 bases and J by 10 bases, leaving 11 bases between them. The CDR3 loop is CASSAGIGSPLHF. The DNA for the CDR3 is TGTGCCAGCAGTGCGGGGATAGGCTCACCCCTCCACTTT.

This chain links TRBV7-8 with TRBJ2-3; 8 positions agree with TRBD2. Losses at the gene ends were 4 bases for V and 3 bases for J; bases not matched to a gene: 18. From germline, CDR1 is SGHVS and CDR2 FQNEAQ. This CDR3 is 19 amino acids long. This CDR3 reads CASSSPGLDPPLHTDTQYF. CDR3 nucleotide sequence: TGTGCCAGCAGCTCCCCGGGACTAGATCCCCCGTTACATACAGATACGCAGTATTTT.

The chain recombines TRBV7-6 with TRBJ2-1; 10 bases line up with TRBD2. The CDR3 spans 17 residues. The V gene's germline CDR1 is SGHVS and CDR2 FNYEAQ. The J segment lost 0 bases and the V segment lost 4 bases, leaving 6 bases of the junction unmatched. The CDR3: CASSSESGRVSYNEQFF. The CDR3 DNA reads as TGTGCCAGCAGCTCAGAGAGCGGGAGGGTCTCCTACAATGAGCAGTTCTTC. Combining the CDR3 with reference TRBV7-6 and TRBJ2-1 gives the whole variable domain GAGVSQSPRYKVTKRGQDVALRCDPISGHVSLYWYRQALGQGPEFLTYFNYEAQQDKSGLPNDRFSAERPEGSISTLTIQRTEQRDSAMYRCASSSESGRVSYNEQFFGPGTRLTVL.

The CDR3 nucleotides read TGCGCCAGCAGCCAAGTCTGGGCTAGCGGGAGGGTTTACGAGCAGTACTTC. Translated, it gives CASSQVWASGRVYEQYF. The J gene is TRBJ2-7, the V gene TRBV4-3; the match to TRBD2 covers 12 bases. CDR3 length: 17 amino acids. The J segment lost 4 bases and the V segment lost 1 base, leaving 8 bases of the junction unmatched. Germline CDR1 reads LGHNA; CDR2 reads YSLEER.

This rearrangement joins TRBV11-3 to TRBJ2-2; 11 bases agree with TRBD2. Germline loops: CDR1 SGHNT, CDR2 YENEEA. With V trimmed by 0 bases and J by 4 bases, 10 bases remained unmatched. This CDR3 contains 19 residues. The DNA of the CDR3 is TGTGCCAGCAGCTTAGATCTGGGTCTAGCGGGAGGAGGCACCGGGGAGCTGTTTTTT. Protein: CASSLDLGLAGGGTGELFF.

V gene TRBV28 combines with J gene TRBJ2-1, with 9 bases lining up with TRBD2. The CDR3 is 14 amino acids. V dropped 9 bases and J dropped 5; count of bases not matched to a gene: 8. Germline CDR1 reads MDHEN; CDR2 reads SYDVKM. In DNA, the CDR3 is TGTGCCAGTATGACTAGCGGCCTTAACAATGAGCAGTTCTTC. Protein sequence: CASMTSGLNNEQFF.